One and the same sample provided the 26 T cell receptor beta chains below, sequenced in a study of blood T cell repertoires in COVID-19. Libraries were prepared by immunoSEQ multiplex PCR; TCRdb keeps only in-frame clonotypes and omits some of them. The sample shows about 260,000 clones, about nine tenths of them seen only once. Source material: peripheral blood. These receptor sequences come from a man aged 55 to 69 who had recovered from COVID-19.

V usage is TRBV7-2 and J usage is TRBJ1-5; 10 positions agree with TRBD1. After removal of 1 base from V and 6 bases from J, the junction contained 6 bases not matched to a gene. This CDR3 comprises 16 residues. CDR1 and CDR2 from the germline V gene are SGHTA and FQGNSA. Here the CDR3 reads CASSLDGTGVGQPQHF. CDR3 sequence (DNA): TGTGCCAGCAGCTTAGATGGGACAGGGGTTGGTCAGCCCCAGCATTTT.

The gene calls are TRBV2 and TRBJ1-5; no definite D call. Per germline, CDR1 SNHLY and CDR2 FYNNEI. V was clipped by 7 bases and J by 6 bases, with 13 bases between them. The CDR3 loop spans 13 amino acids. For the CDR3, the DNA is TGTGCCAGCATCGGGAAGGAGGGTCAGCCCCAGCATTTT. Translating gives CASIGKEGQPQHF.

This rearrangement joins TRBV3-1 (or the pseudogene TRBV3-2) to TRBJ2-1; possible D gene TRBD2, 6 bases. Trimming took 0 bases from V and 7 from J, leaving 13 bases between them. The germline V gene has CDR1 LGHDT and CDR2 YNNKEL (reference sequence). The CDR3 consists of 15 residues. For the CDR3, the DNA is TGTGCCAGCAGCCAAGAAGCCACTAGCCGAAATGAGCAGTTCTTC. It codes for CASSQEATSRNEQFF.

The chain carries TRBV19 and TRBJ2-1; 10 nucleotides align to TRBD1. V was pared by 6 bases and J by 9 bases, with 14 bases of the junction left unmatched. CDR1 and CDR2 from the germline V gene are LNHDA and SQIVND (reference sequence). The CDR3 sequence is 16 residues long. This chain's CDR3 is CASRHLRGQGGTEQFF. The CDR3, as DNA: TGTGCCAGTAGACATTTACGTGGACAGGGGGGGACTGAGCAGTTCTTC.

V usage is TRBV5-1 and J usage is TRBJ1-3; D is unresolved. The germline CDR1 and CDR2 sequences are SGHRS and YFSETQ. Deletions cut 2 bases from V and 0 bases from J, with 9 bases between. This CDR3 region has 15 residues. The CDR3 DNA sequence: TGCGCCAGCAGCTTTGAGCCTAACTCTGGAAACACCATATATTTT. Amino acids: CASSFEPNSGNTIYF. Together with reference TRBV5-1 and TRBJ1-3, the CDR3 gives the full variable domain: KAGVTQTPRYLIKTRGQQVTLSCSPISGHRSVSWYQQTPGQGLQFLFEYFSETQRNKGNFPGRFSGRQFSNSRSEMNVSTLELGDSALYLCASSFEPNSGNTIYFGEGSWLTVV.

CDR3 in amino acids: CASSQAYRENTEAFF. In DNA form, the CDR3 reads TGTGCCAGCAGCCAAGCCTACAGGGAGAACACTGAAGCTTTCTTT. V usage is TRBV3-1 (or the pseudogene TRBV3-2) and J usage is TRBJ1-1; D may be TRBD1 (6 bases). The germline CDR1 and CDR2 sequences are LGHDT and YNNKEL (reference sequence). The CDR3 sequence is 15 residues long. The V end lost 1 base, the J end lost 1 base, and 10 bases lay between the germline ends.

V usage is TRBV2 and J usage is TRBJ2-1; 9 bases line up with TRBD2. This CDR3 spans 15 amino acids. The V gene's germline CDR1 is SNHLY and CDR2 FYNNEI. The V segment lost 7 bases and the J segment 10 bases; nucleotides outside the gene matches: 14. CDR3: CASTFSGGGLGEQFF. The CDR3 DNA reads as TGTGCCAGCACCTTTAGCGGGGGAGGATTAGGAGAGCAGTTCTTC.

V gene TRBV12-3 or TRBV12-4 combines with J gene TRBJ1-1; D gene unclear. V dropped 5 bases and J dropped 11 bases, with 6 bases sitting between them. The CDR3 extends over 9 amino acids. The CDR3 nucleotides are TGTGCCAGCAGTACTCGGGCTTTCTTT. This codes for CASSTRAFF.

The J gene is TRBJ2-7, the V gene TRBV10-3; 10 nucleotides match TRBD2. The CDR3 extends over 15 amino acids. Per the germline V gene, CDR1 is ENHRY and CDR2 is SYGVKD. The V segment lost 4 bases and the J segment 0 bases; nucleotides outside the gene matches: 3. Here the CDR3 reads CAISAVAGGSYEQYF. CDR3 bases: TGTGCCATCAGTGCTGTAGCGGGGGGCTCCTACGAGCAGTACTTC.

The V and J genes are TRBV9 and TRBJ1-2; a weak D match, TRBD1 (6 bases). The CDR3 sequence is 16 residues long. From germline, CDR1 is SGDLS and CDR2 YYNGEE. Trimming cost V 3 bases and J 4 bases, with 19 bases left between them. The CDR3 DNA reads TGTGCCAGCAGCGCACGCCTGGGACAAAGGAGCTATGGCTACACCTTC. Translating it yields CASSARLGQRSYGYTF.

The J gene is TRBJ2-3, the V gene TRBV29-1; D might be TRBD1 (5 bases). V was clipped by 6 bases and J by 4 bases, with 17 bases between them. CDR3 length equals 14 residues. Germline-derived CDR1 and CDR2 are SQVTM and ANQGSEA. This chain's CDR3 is CSVTKGSSADTQYF. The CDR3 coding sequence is TGCAGCGTAACTAAGGGGTCTTCAGCAGATACGCAGTATTTT.

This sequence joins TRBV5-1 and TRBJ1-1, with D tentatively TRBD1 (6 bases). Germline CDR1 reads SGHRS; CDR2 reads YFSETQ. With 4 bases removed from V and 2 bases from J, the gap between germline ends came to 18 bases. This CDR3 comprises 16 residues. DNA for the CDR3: TGCGCCAGCAGCGAACAACCCACAGGGACCAACACTGAAGCTTTCTTT. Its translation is CASSEQPTGTNTEAFF.

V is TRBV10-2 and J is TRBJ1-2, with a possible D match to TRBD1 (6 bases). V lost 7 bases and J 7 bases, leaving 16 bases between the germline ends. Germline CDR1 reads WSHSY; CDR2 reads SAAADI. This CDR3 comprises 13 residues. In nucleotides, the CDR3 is TGCGCCAGCACCTTAGGGGGAGATGGTGGCTACACCTTC. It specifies CASTLGGDGGYTF.

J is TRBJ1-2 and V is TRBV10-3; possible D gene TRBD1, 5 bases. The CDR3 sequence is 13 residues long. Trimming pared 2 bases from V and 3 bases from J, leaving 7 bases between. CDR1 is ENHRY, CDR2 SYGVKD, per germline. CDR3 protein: CAISEDRDYGYTF. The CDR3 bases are TGTGCCATCAGTGAGGACAGAGACTATGGCTACACCTTC.

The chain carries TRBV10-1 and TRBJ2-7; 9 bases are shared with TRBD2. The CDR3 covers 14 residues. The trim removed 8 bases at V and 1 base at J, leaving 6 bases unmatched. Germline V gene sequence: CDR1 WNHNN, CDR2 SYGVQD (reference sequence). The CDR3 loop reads CASSPAGGSYEQYF. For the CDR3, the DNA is TGCGCCAGCTCCCCAGCGGGGGGATCCTACGAGCAGTACTTC.

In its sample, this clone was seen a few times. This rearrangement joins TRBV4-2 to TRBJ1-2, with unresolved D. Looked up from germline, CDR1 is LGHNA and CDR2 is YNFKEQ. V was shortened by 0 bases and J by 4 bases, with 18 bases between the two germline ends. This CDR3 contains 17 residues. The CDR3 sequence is CASSQDYSMRELYGYTF. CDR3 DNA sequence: TGTGCCAGCAGCCAAGATTATTCGATGAGGGAGCTCTATGGCTACACCTTC.

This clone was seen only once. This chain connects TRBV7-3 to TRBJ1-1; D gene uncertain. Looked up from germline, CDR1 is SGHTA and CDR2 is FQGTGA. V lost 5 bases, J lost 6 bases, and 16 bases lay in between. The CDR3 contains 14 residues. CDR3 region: CASSEYTPGAEAFF. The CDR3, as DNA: TGTGCCAGCAGCGAGTACACCCCCGGGGCTGAAGCTTTCTTT.

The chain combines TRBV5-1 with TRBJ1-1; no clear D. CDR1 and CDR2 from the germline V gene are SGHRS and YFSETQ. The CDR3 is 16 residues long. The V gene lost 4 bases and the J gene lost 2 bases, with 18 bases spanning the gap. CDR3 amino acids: CASSAAVGVLNTEAFF. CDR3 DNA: TGCGCCAGCAGCGCGGCGGTGGGAGTTCTAAACACTGAAGCTTTCTTT.

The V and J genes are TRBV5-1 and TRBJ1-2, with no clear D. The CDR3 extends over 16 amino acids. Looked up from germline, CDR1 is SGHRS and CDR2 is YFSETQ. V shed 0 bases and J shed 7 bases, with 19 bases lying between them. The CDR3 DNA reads TGCGCCAGCAGCTTGGCCCCGGAAAACAGAGATCCTGGCTACACCTTC. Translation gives CASSLAPENRDPGYTF.

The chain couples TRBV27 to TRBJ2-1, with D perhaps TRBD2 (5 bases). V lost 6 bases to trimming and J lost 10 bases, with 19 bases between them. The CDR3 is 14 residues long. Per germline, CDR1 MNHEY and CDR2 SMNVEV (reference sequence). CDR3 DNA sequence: TGTGCCAGCAGCCGGGATCGCGGCGGGTGGGAGCAGTTCTTC. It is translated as CASSRDRGGWEQFF.

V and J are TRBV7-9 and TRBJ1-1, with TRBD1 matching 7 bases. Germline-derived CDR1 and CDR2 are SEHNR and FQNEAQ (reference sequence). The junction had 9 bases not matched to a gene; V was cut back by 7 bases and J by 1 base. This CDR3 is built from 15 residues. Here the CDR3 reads CASNILGTANTEAFF. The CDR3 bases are TGTGCCAGCAACATTTTAGGGACAGCGAACACTGAAGCTTTCTTT.

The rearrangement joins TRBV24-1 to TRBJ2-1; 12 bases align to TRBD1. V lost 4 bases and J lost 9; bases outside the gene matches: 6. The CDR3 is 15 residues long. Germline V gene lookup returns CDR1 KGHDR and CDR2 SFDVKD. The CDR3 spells CATSEPGQGAFEQFF. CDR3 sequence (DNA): TGTGCCACCAGTGAGCCGGGACAGGGGGCTTTTGAGCAGTTCTTC.

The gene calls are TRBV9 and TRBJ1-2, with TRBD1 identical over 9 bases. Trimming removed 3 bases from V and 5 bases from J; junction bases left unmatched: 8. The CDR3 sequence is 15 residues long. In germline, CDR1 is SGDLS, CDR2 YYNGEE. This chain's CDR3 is CASSGTPGQGYGYTF. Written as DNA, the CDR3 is TGTGCCAGCAGCGGGACACCGGGACAGGGTTATGGCTACACCTTC.

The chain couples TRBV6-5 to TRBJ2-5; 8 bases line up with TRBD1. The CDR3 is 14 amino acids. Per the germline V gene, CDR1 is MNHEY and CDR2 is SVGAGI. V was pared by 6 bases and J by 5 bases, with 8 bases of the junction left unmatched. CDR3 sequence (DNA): TGTGCCAGCAGATTGACAGGGGCCGGGGAGACCCAGTACTTC. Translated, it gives CASRLTGAGETQYF.

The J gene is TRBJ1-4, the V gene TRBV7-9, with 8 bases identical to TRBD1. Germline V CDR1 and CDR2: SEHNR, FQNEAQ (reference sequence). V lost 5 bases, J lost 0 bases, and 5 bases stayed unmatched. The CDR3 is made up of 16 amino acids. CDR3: CASSLGQESTNEKLFF. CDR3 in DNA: TGTGCCAGCAGCCTGGGACAGGAGTCAACTAATGAAAAACTGTTTTTT.

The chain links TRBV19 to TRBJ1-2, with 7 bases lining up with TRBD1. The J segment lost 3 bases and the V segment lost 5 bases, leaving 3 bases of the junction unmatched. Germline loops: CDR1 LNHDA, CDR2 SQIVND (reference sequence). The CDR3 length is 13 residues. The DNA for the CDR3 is TGTGCCAGTAGTTATACAGGGGACTATGGCTACACCTTC. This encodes CASSYTGDYGYTF.